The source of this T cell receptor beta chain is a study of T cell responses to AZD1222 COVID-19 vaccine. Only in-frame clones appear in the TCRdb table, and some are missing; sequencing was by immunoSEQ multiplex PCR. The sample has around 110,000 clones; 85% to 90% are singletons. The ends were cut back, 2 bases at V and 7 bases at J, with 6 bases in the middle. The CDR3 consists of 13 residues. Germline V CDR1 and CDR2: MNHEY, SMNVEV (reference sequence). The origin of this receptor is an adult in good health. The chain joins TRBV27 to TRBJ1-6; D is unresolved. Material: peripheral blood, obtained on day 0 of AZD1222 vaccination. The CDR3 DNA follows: TGTGCCAGCAGTTTACGCCCCAATTCACCCCTCCACTTT. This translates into CASSLRPNSPLHF.